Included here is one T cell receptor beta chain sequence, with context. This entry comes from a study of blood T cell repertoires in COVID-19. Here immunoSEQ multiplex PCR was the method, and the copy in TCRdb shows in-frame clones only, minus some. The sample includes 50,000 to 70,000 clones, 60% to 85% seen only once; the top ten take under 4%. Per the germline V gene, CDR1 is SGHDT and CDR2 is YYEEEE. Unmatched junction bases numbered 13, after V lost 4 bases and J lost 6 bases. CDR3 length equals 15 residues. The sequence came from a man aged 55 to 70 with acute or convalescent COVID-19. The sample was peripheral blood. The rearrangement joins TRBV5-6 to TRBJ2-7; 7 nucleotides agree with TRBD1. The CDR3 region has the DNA TGTGCCAGCAGCCTGCGTGGACAGGTCCCTGCCGAGCAGTACTTC. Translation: CASSLRGQVPAEQYF.